This T cell receptor beta chain is drawn from a study of CD8+ T cells in alopecia areata. To note about this clone: The target antigen is unknown.

Reverse transcription of extracted RNA yielded cDNA, which provided the sequencing template. Sequencing used immunoSEQ multiplex PCR; TCRdb keeps in-frame clones, though not all of them. The profile covers roughly 120,000 clones, with 55% to 65% appearing a single time and 2.8% taken by the ten largest. General study points: Mouse data revealed clearer TCR sharing than patient data did, a gap possibly tied to HLA. Resident alphabeta T-cell populations of normal skin are likewise subject to sequencing in scalp samples. Normal scalp showed lower clonality than lesional scalp, especially alopecia totalis/universalis.

V shed 6 bases and J shed 5 bases, with 10 bases lying between them. Germline V gene lookup returns CDR1 KGHSH and CDR2 LQKENI. The CDR3 totals 12 residues. Using a FACSAria, the CD4+ and CD8+ T cells were sorted from the PBMCs. The TCR sequence derives from a human donor in good health. Sequencing used CD4+ T cells sorted from blood. The chain joins TRBV18 to TRBJ2-5; D remains unclear. The CDR3 sequence: CASSVKEETQYF. The CDR3 DNA is TGTGCCAGCTCTGTGAAGGAGGAGACCCAGTACTTC.